The 10 T cell receptor beta chains in this list originate from one sample, sequenced in a study of CD8 T cells in Susac syndrome. cDNA came from about 0.5 to 1 ug RNA primed by random hexamers. MiXCR, run by TCRdb on the immunoSEQ multiplex PCR reads, gives a single entry per CDR3 protein. Here the sample spans approximately 180,000 distinct CDR3 sequences, roughly 94% being singletons. Sequencing used CD4+ T cells from PBMCs. Receptors were obtained from a human donor with Susac syndrome.

J is TRBJ1-6 and V is TRBV30; D unresolved. Per the germline V gene, CDR1 is GTSNPN and CDR2 is SVGIG (reference sequence). The CDR3 spans 14 residues. Trimming shortened V by 1 base and J by 7 bases, and 11 bases separated the two germline ends. The CDR3 sequence: CAWSDGRLNSPLHF. The DNA for the CDR3 is TGTGCCTGGAGTGATGGACGGCTGAATTCACCCCTCCACTTT.

The rearrangement links TRBV24-1 to TRBJ2-3; 8 bases map to TRBD1. There are 16 residues in the CDR3. The V gene's germline CDR1 is KGHDR and CDR2 SFDVKD. With V trimmed by 1 base and J by 3 bases, 5 bases remained unmatched. DNA of the CDR3: TGTGCCACCAGTGATTTCCGGACAGGGACAACAGATACGCAGTATTTT. Its protein product is CATSDFRTGTTDTQYF.

V is TRBV2 and J is TRBJ2-3; the D gene is possibly TRBD1 (6 bases). Trimming removed 6 bases at V and 9 bases at J, with 16 bases between. Germline V lookup: CDR1 SNHLY, CDR2 FYNNEI. This CDR3 is 13 amino acids long. CDR3 in DNA: TGTGCCAGCAGGGCCCTCCCCCAGGGGACGCAGTATTTT. It is translated as CASRALPQGTQYF.

This chain joins TRBV30 and TRBJ1-6, with D maybe TRBD1 (6 bases). The germline V gene encodes CDR1 GTSNPN and CDR2 SVGIG (reference sequence). Trimming pared 0 bases from V and 10 bases from J, leaving 13 bases between. CDR3 length equals 14 residues. As DNA, the CDR3 is TGTGCCTGGAGTGTTGAAGGGGGGCTCTCACCCCTCCACTTT. Its protein is CAWSVEGGLSPLHF.

This clonotype was recorded a few times. The rearrangement joins TRBV3-1 to TRBJ1-4; D ambiguous. V lost 4 bases and J 8 bases, leaving 11 bases between the germline ends. The CDR3 totals 13 residues. From germline, CDR1 is LGHDT and CDR2 YNNKEL (reference sequence). CDR3 DNA sequence: TGTGCCAGCAGCCCACTGATGGAGGAAAAACTGTTTTTT. It encodes CASSPLMEEKLFF.

The chain employs TRBV28 and TRBJ1-5; D is unclear. The V end lost 6 bases, the J end lost 2 bases, and 5 bases lay between the germline ends. Germline CDR1 MDHEN, CDR2 SYDVKM. The CDR3 length is 12 residues. CDR3: CASRAGNQPQHF. The CDR3 DNA reads TGTGCCAGCAGGGCAGGCAATCAGCCCCAGCATTTT.

The J gene is TRBJ2-6, the V gene TRBV6-5; no clear D. The V and J ends lost 6 bases and 1 base respectively, with 10 bases between them. Germline lookup yields CDR1 MNHEY and CDR2 SVGAGI. The CDR3 consists of 15 residues. The CDR3 DNA reads as TGTGCCAGCAGCCCTTTACTTTCTGGGGCCAACGTCCTGACTTTC. It codes for CASSPLLSGANVLTF.

The chain couples TRBV9 to TRBJ2-2; D is perhaps TRBD2 (5 bases). The CDR3 is 16 residues long. From germline, CDR1 is SGDLS and CDR2 YYNGEE. V was clipped by 3 bases and J by 1 base, with 13 bases between them. The chain's CDR3 is CASSERPGKNTGELFF. The DNA of the CDR3 is TGTGCCAGCAGCGAAAGGCCCGGGAAGAACACCGGGGAGCTGTTTTTT.

The V gene is TRBV18, the J gene TRBJ2-5; D is ambiguous. V lost 6 bases and J 2 bases, leaving 7 bases between the germline ends. Germline-derived CDR1 and CDR2 are KGHSH and LQKENI. CDR3 length: 12 amino acids. In nucleotides, the CDR3 is TGTGCCAGCTCGGGCGCTCAAGAGACCCAGTACTTC. This codes for CASSGAQETQYF.

The J gene is TRBJ1-1, the V gene TRBV30, with D possibly being TRBD1 (6 bases). Trimming took off 0 bases at V and 1 base at J, with 12 bases between the two ends. This CDR3 has 15 residues. Germline-derived CDR1 and CDR2 are GTSNPN and SVGIG (reference sequence). The CDR3 spells CAWSVPGHWNTEAFF. In DNA, the CDR3 is TGTGCCTGGAGTGTACCGGGACACTGGAACACTGAAGCTTTCTTT.